The clone carrying this T cell receptor beta chain was observed a single time. Its antigen is as yet unknown. PCR primers comprised 60 Vbeta and 13 Jbeta primers. Here immunoSEQ multiplex PCR was the method, and the copy in TCRdb shows in-frame clones only, minus some. The sample lists under 200,000 clones; around four fifths were seen once. The sample is drawn from a study of cytomegalovirus exposure and HLA in healthy donors. The study, taken as a whole, reports: Evidence from a later analysis indicated that most CMV-associated TCR beta chains looked HLA-restricted. Immune exposure was documented only through CMV serostatus. Most TCR sequences were rare, but some public TCRs occurred in many donors.

Germline values: CDR1 MNHEY, CDR2 SVGAGI. V was clipped by 0 bases and J by 7 bases, with 13 bases between them. This CDR3 region has 15 residues. The source is a man between 25 and 39 years old in good health and CMV-seronegative. J is TRBJ1-3 and V is TRBV6-5; D gene ambiguous. Sequencing was performed on PBMCs. CDR3 bases: TGTGCCAGCAGTTACTCGGAGGGTGCTTGGAACACCATATATTTT. It specifies CASSYSEGAWNTIYF.